The rows below give T cell receptor beta chains drawn from one sample of a study of blood T cell repertoires in COVID-19. The data were produced by immunoSEQ multiplex PCR, yet TCRdb's version contains in-frame clones alone and is incomplete. In the table there are around 97,000 clones, around four fifths of which are singletons. Sequenced: peripheral blood. The receptors were gathered from a man between 65 and 85 years old with acute or convalescent COVID-19. Both conserved end residues are trimmed from each CDR3. Rows give clone size only sometimes, using once, few, many, or a class for an expanded clone.

>13|TRBJ2-1|NA|TRBV24-1
ATRESGYSYNEQF
>13|TRBJ1-1|NA|TRBV10-2
ASRGKYRGGTEAF
>13|TRBJ1-2|NA|TRBV11-2
ASSDSSGRIYGYT
>11|TRBJ2-7|NA|TRBV28
ASSFSGGYEQY
>11|TRBJ2-7|NA|TRBV5-1
ASSLGLPSEGY
>13|TRBJ1-6|NA|TRBV25-1
ASRQGGSYNSPLH
>11|TRBJ2-1|NA|TRBV7-9
ASSRGQGNEQF
>13|TRBJ2-6|NA|TRBV28
ASSTMPSGANVLT
>11|TRBJ2-7|NA|TRBV7-6
ASSLAGFYEQY
>10|TRBJ1-2|NA|TRBV30
AWSLFNYGYT
>11|TRBJ2-3|NA|TRBV5-1
ASSLAGTDTQY
>14|TRBJ2-1|NA|TRBV5-4
ASSLGGQAAYNEQF
>14|TRBJ1-5|NA|TRBV7-9
ASSWGGGPEDQPQH
>13|TRBJ1-2|NA|TRBV14
ASSQEDRGLYGYT
>12|TRBJ1-6|NA|TRBV30
AWSVGQGDSPLH
>11|TRBJ2-1|once|TRBV5-6
ASSFGTGDEQF
>10|TRBJ1-2|few|TRBV10-3
AIRQDTDGYT
>13|TRBJ2-2|NA|TRBV10-3
AIRRAGQNTGELF
>12|TRBJ1-1|NA|TRBV5-1
ASSLDSLNTEAF
>13|TRBJ1-2|NA|TRBV5-1
ASTTGTGLSYGYT
>13|TRBJ2-5|NA|TRBV2
ASSKTYNSPETQY
>15|TRBJ2-5|once|TRBV5-1
ASRRLGAGAIQETQY
>14|TRBJ2-3|NA|TRBV5-1
ASSLGTSGSTDTQY
>17|TRBJ2-2|NA|TRBV5-1
ASSLGGTGPGGNTGELF
>13|TRBJ2-3|NA|TRBV30
AWTLAGGKIDTQY
>16|TRBJ2-3|NA|TRBV9
ASSLSGLADTSTDTQY
>15|TRBJ1-3|few|TRBV18
ASSPRYLEATGNTIY
>14|TRBJ1-2|NA|TRBV9
ASSSRDRSINYGYT
>14|TRBJ2-1|NA|TRBV24-1
ATSDPSGRAGSEQF
>12|TRBJ2-5|NA|TRBV5-4
ASSLGGGGETQY
>14|TRBJ2-1|once|TRBV25-1
ASSKPDRATYNEQF
>12|TRBJ1-1|once|TRBV3-1/TRBV3-2
ASSMDRANTEAF
>11|TRBJ1-3|many|TRBV27
ASTPDRGNTIY
>13|TRBJ2-2|NA|TRBV28
ASSLQFLNTGELF
>13|TRBJ1-3|NA|TRBV5-4
ASSFSGGEGNTIY
>14|TRBJ2-5|many|TRBV9
ASSVEGLAEQETQY
>14|TRBJ2-1|NA|TRBV28
ASRPGVGETYNEQF
>12|TRBJ2-7|NA|TRBV5-7
ASSPGTGLYEQY
>15|TRBJ2-2|NA|TRBV27
ASSLFRREVLTGELF
>14|TRBJ1-2|NA|TRBV4-3
ASSQRTTGGAYGYT
>11|TRBJ1-4|once|TRBV6-1
ASSDRGIEKLF
>13|TRBJ1-5|NA|TRBV30
AWSVDPGRRQPQH
>11|TRBJ2-3|NA|TRBV5-5
ASSLEQTDTQY
>12|TRBJ2-5|NA|TRBV6-6
ATRPSLGQKTQY
>16|TRBJ2-1|NA|TRBV7-3
ASSPYLSPGSSYNEQF
>19|TRBJ2-1|few|TRBV23-1
ASSLAGTGNGNGGSYNEQF
>11|TRBJ1-5|NA|TRBV9
ASSVAGNQPQH
>17|TRBJ1-5|NA|TRBV23-1
ASSQSRDRTYYSNQPQH
>12|TRBJ2-1|NA|TRBV5-5
ASSLGSTYNEQF
>16|TRBJ2-3|NA|TRBV21-1
ASSKGHPSAALTDTQY
>11|TRBJ1-2|NA|TRBV7-2
ASSPGQGYGYT
>14|TRBJ2-7|NA|TRBV21-1
ASSPDTLSKTYEQY